This is a list of T cell receptor beta chains from one sample in a study of T cell repertoires in cytomegalovirus infection. Their target antigens are unknown. TCRdb reanalysed the reads using MiXCR and keeps one entry per CDR3 protein. The sample has 680,000 or so distinct CDR3 sequences; roughly a third are singletons. Sequences were derived from cultured PBMCs, sampled from culture after CMV antigen stimulation. These receptors were collected from a human donor in good health (CMV status not recorded). Some clones in this sample may be carry-over from other donors' samples. Both conserved end residues are part of each CDR3. D genes are given only for firm matches. Clone size appears in some rows only: once, few, many, or a class for an expanded clone.

size	V	J	D	DNA	CDR3
-	TRBV6-2/TRBV6-3	TRBJ2-3	TRBD2	TGTGCCAGCAGTCTCACCCTAGCGGGGGGACTATGGGATACGCAGTATTTT	CASSLTLAGGLWDTQYF
-	TRBV12-3/TRBV12-4	TRBJ1-2	-	TGTGCCAGCAGTGAAACGACAGGATGGTATGGCTACACCTTC	CASSETTGWYGYTF
few	TRBV28	TRBJ1-3	-	TGTGCCAGCAGGGCTGGAGGGATCTCGGAAAACACCATATATTTT	CASRAGGISENTIYF
-	TRBV12-3/TRBV12-4	TRBJ2-5	TRBD2	TGTGCCAGCAGTCCCGGACTAGCGAGATTCCAAGAGACCCAGTACTTC	CASSPGLARFQETQYF
few	TRBV19	TRBJ1-1	-	TGTGCCAGTAGTATGGGCCCGGGCTACTGGGCTTTCTTT	CASSMGPGYWAFF
once	TRBV4-1	TRBJ2-7	-	TGTGCCAGCAGCCCCGAGGGACGCGGAGACGAGCAGTACTTC	CASSPEGRGDEQYF
-	TRBV25-1	TRBJ2-5	-	TGTGCCAGTTCGGACAGCGGATTTAGAGAGACCCAGTACTTC	CASSDSGFRETQYF
-	TRBV7-2	TRBJ2-3	-	TGTGCCAGCAGCCCCACGCCTCTCACAGATACGCAGTATTTT	CASSPTPLTDTQYF
few	TRBV20-1	TRBJ1-4	-	TGCAGTGCTAACGACAGAACTAATGAAAAACTGTTTTTT	CSANDRTNEKLFF
-	TRBV28	TRBJ2-7	-	TGTGCCAGCAACACAGGGCGATACGAGCAGTACTTC	CASNTGRYEQYF
once	TRBV10-3	TRBJ2-3	-	TGTGCCATCAGAATCTCACAGGGCACAGATACGCAGTATTTT	CAIRISQGTDTQYF
-	TRBV12-3/TRBV12-4	TRBJ2-1	-	TGTGCCAGCAGTTTATTCTCAGGGGTCGCCTACAATGAGCAGTTCTTC	CASSLFSGVAYNEQFF
-	TRBV6-1	TRBJ1-3	-	TGTGCCAGTCTACAGGGCGGCGGAAACACCATATATTTT	CASLQGGGNTIYF
-	TRBV30	TRBJ1-1	-	TGTGCCTGGAAACCAGGAGGCACTGAAGCTTTCTTT	CAWKPGGTEAFF
-	TRBV2	TRBJ1-2	TRBD1	TGTGCCAGCAGTCCGGGACAGGGACACTATGGCTACACCTTC	CASSPGQGHYGYTF
few	TRBV7-6	TRBJ1-3	-	TGTGCCAGCAGCTTATATCCAGGCCTCTCTGGAAACACCATATATTTT	CASSLYPGLSGNTIYF
once	TRBV29-1	TRBJ1-1	-	TGCAGCGTTGTGGGGACCAACACTGAAGCTTTCTTT	CSVVGTNTEAFF
-	TRBV6-2/TRBV6-3	TRBJ2-2	-	TGTGCCAGCAGTTACTCTCCCGATGGGGAGCTGTTTTTT	CASSYSPDGELFF
few	TRBV12-3/TRBV12-4	TRBJ2-2	TRBD2	TGTGCCAGCAGAGGACCTCTCTGGACTAGCTCCGACACCGGGGAGCTGTTTTTT	CASRGPLWTSSDTGELFF
-	TRBV6-2/TRBV6-3	TRBJ2-3	TRBD1	TGTGCCAGCAGCCAAGACTACGCGACAGGGTCATCTGATACGCAGTATTTT	CASSQDYATGSSDTQYF
-	TRBV2	TRBJ2-2	-	TGTGCCAGCATTCCCGGGACTCACCCAGCCGGGGAGCTGTTTTTT	CASIPGTHPAGELFF
few	TRBV7-6	TRBJ2-3	TRBD2	TGTGCCAGCAGCAGCGGGACTAGCGCACGAGGCACAGATACGCAGTATTTT	CASSSGTSARGTDTQYF
-	TRBV5-5	TRBJ2-1	-	TGTGCCAGCAGCACCCGGACCTACAATGAGCAGTTCTTC	CASSTRTYNEQFF
many	TRBV7-8	TRBJ2-3	-	TGTGCCAGCAGCCCGAGACTAGTTAGCACAGATACGCAGTATTTT	CASSPRLVSTDTQYF
once	TRBV27	TRBJ1-1	-	TGTGCCAGCAGTTTAGCAGGGTGGTATGGGAACACTGAAGCTTTCTTT	CASSLAGWYGNTEAFF
many	TRBV7-2	TRBJ1-5	TRBD1	TGTGCCAGCAGCTCCCAGGGGGCGGGCAATCAGCCCCAGCATTTT	CASSSQGAGNQPQHF
-	TRBV7-6	TRBJ1-3	-	TGTGCCAGCAGCTTAGATTGGGCTCCTGGAAACACCATATATTTT	CASSLDWAPGNTIYF
-	TRBV19	TRBJ2-3	-	TGTGCCAGTGGACGCGGGGAAGGGGATACGCAGTATTTT	CASGRGEGDTQYF
few	TRBV4-1	TRBJ2-1	TRBD2	TGCGCCAGCAGCGGCCCGACTAGCCCTGAGGAGAGCTCCTACAATGAGCAGTTCTTC	CASSGPTSPEESSYNEQFF
-	TRBV7-3	TRBJ2-2	TRBD1	TGTGCCAGCAGCCCGTGGACAGGGGGCGAGGTCGGGGAGCTGTTTTTT	CASSPWTGGEVGELFF
few	TRBV4-1	TRBJ2-5	-	TGCGCCAGCAGCCAACTCGGGCTGATCCTAGAGACCCAGTACTTC	CASSQLGLILETQYF
-	TRBV5-4	TRBJ1-1	TRBD1	TGTGCCAGCAGCTTGGGGCGGGACAGGGGAGATGAAGCTTTCTTT	CASSLGRDRGDEAFF
-	TRBV12-3/TRBV12-4	TRBJ2-5	TRBD2	TGTGCCAGCAGTTTAGGCTCTAGCGGGAGCATGGAGACCCAGTACTTC	CASSLGSSGSMETQYF
-	TRBV5-4	TRBJ2-7	TRBD1	TGTGCCAGCACAAACAGGGGGGAGACCTACGAGCAGTACTTC	CASTNRGETYEQYF
-	TRBV7-9	TRBJ1-1	-	TGTGCCAGCAGCTTAACCACGACTGAAGCTTTCTTT	CASSLTTTEAFF
-	TRBV29-1	TRBJ1-1	TRBD1	TGCAGCGTCGTCCCAGGGGGGGGCACCGCAAGTTTT	CSVVPGGGTASF